A single TCR beta chain is shown here with its context. Its antigen is undetermined. The sample comes from a study of shared clonotypes between healthy human individuals. Background on the study: Each donor's CD8 memory used one plate, CD8 naive two, each CD4 subset three.

TCRdb's copy holds only in-frame clones and misses some; the assay was immunoSEQ multiplex PCR. This table has about 770,000 clones, approximately 72% appearing once. With 4 bases removed from V and 0 bases from J, the gap between germline ends came to 14 bases. The CDR3 spans 16 residues. Per germline, CDR1 SGHNT and CDR2 YYREEE (reference sequence). Study observations and caveats: Represented genetic and exposure-history diversity was restricted by having few donors.

CD4+ cells yielded CD45RA+ naive and CD45RA-negative memory subsets. The origin of this receptor is a woman in her 30s in good health. The chain links TRBV5-4 to TRBJ2-1; no definite D call. The sequenced sample was memory CD4+ T cells sorted from blood. As for subset: CD45RA-negative fraction. The CDR3 is CASSLSTVGSYNEQFF. As DNA, the CDR3 is TGTGCCAGCAGCCTCTCGACGGTTGGCTCCTACAATGAGCAGTTCTTC.